These 21 T cell receptor beta chains were sequenced from one sample in a study of T cells in Graves' hyperthyroidism and ophthalmopathy. RNA transcripts gave rise to amplified TCR beta CDR3 regions. With the HTBI primer set, the TCR CDR3 went through a first round of RT-PCR. TCRdb re-derived calls from the multiplex PCR reads in MiXCR, one entry per CDR3 protein. The repertoire holds 500,000 to 750,000 distinct CDR3 sequences, with 15% to 19% as singletons. The sample was blood. Every receptor here comes from a woman aged 25-40 years with Graves' hyperthyroidism.

This clonotype was counted ten times or more. The CDR3 loop is CSAPGQGVGETQYF. The DNA for the CDR3 is TGCAGTGCTCCGGGACAGGGGGTTGGGGAGACCCAGTACTTC. The gene calls are TRBV20-1 and TRBJ2-5; TRBD1 matches 11 bases. Looked up from germline, CDR1 is DFQATT and CDR2 is SNEGSKA (reference sequence). The CDR3 length is 14 residues. Losses at the gene ends were 5 bases for V and 5 bases for J; bases not matched to a gene: 7.

This clonotype was observed at least ten times. The chain is built from TRBV10-3 and TRBJ2-1; the D is unclear. V dropped 6 bases and J dropped 8 bases, with 11 bases sitting between them. This CDR3 is built from 12 residues. Germline V CDR1 and CDR2: ENHRY, SYGVKD. Here the CDR3 reads CAIRDHEDEQFF. CDR3 nucleotides: TGTGCCATCAGAGACCACGAAGATGAGCAGTTCTTC.

This clonotype was seen once. The genes are TRBV28 and TRBJ2-7; 12 bases are a match to TRBD1. The CDR3 spans 16 residues. Germline values: CDR1 MDHEN, CDR2 SYDVKM. The V and J ends lost 5 bases and 4 bases, in that order; junction bases with no gene match: 9. CDR3 nucleotide sequence: TGTGCCAGCAGTAATCGCCGGGACAGGGGGCGGTACGAGCAGTACTTC. Its translation: CASSNRRDRGRYEQYF.

The table lists this clonotype with many counts. The gene calls are TRBV20-1 and TRBJ1-5; D is unclear. The germline gives CDR1 DFQATT, CDR2 SNEGSKA (reference sequence). The ends were cut back, 3 bases at V and 0 bases at J, with 12 bases in the middle. The CDR3 is 15 residues long. CDR3 DNA sequence: TGCAGTGCTAGTCCGGCGGTTTATAGCAATCAGCCCCAGCATTTT. Residues: CSASPAVYSNQPQHF.

This clonotype was picked up many times. The J gene is TRBJ2-2, the V gene TRBV11-1, with a weak D call TRBD2 (6 bases). Trimming took 1 base from V and 14 from J, leaving 17 bases between them. The germline V gene encodes CDR1 SGHAT and CDR2 FQDESV (reference sequence). The CDR3 is 14 amino acids. The CDR3 region is CASSLDSTTGRLFF. CDR3 DNA: TGTGCCAGCAGCTTAGACTCTACTACCGGGAGACTGTTTTTT.

This clonotype was counted many times. The chain is built from TRBV11-2 and TRBJ2-4; 10 bases are shared with TRBD2. The germline V gene encodes CDR1 SGHAT and CDR2 FQNNGV. This CDR3 has 16 residues. V was clipped by 6 bases and J by 5 bases; unmatched bases: 10. The CDR3 here is CASRESGRGNQNIQYF. In DNA, the CDR3 is TGTGCCAGCAGAGAAAGCGGGAGGGGAAACCAAAACATTCAGTACTTC.

This clonotype was seen at least ten times. The CDR3 DNA follows: TGCAGCGTTGATTGGGGGGATACGCAGTATTTT. Its translation is CSVDWGDTQYF. This sequence joins TRBV29-1 and TRBJ2-3; D is possibly TRBD1 or TRBD2 (5 bases each). Trimming removed 3 bases at V and 6 bases at J, with 7 bases between. This CDR3 has 11 amino acids. CDR1 and CDR2 from the germline V gene are SQVTM and ANQGSEA.

This clonotype was counted a few times. The chain carries TRBV29-1 and TRBJ2-3; D tentatively fits TRBD1 or TRBD2 (5 bases each). Trimming cost V 1 base and J 5 bases, with 7 bases left between them. Germline CDR1 is SQVTM and CDR2 is ANQGSEA. The CDR3 spans 12 residues. The CDR3 nucleotides read TGCAGCGTTGAAGTGGGGGAAGATACGCAGTATTTT. Translating it yields CSVEVGEDTQYF.

This clonotype was picked up one time. V usage is TRBV30 and J usage is TRBJ1-5; the D gene is possibly TRBD1 (6 bases). The V end lost 5 bases, the J end lost 3 bases, and 11 bases lay between the germline ends. This CDR3 region has 13 residues. In germline, CDR1 is GTSNPN, CDR2 SVGIG (reference sequence). CDR3 sequence: CAWGGGPNQPQHF. CDR3 nucleotide sequence: TGTGCCTGGGGGGGGGGCCCCAATCAGCCCCAGCATTTT.

The table lists this clonotype with a few counts. The CDR3 sequence: CASTNPPGPPKETQYF. Here the CDR3 DNA reads TGTGCCAGTACCAACCCCCCGGGACCGCCAAAAGAGACCCAGTACTTC. The chain couples TRBV19 to TRBJ2-5; TRBD1 or TRBD2 may be the D gene (5 bases each). This CDR3 contains 16 residues. CDR1 is LNHDA, CDR2 SQIVND, per germline (reference sequence). Trimming left V 7 bases short and J 3 bases short, with 21 bases between.

Ten or more counts support this clonotype. The chain recombines TRBV6-6 with TRBJ1-2; weak D call: TRBD1 (5 bases). Trimming took off 0 bases at V and 8 bases at J, with 16 bases between the two ends. Germline CDR1 reads MNHNY; CDR2 reads SVGAGI (reference sequence). The CDR3 sequence is 15 residues long. The CDR3 nucleotides read TGTGCCAGCAGTTACTCGGGGCGGACACCACAAGGCTACACCTTC. This codes for CASSYSGRTPQGYTF.

This clonotype was seen repeatedly, ten times or more. The chain couples TRBV11-2 to TRBJ2-3; the D is unclear. The germline gives CDR1 SGHAT, CDR2 FQNNGV. This CDR3 is 14 amino acids long. The V gene lost 3 bases and the J gene lost 3 bases, with 10 bases spanning the gap. The CDR3 DNA sequence: TGTGCCAGCAGCTTCACCCGCGGAACAGATACGCAGTATTTT. Translated: CASSFTRGTDTQYF.

This clonotype has a handful of counts. This sequence joins TRBV28 and TRBJ2-1; D is possibly TRBD2 (5 bases). CDR1 MDHEN and CDR2 SYDVKM come from the germline V gene. The CDR3 contains 12 residues. V lost 6 bases, J lost 16 bases, and 19 bases lay in between. Written as DNA, the CDR3 is TGTGCCAGCAGCCCAACGTCCCTGGGGAGCTTCTTC. Translated, it gives CASSPTSLGSFF.

This clonotype came up a few times. The chain employs TRBV4-2 and TRBJ2-3; 7 bases line up with TRBD2. The CDR3 contains 16 residues. Per germline, CDR1 LGHNA and CDR2 YNFKEQ. J lost 6 bases, V lost 5 bases, and 14 bases had no gene match. The CDR3 is CASSTVTSTGGDTQYF. The CDR3 nucleotides read TGTGCCAGCAGCACTGTGACTAGCACAGGCGGTGATACGCAGTATTTT.

This clonotype was counted a single time. CDR3 sequence reads: CASSHGTGTGDREQYF. As DNA, the CDR3 is TGTGCCAGCAGTCACGGGACCGGGACAGGGGACAGGGAGCAGTACTTC. The chain couples TRBV6-2 or TRBV6-3 to TRBJ2-7; 10 bases fit TRBD1. The CDR3 is 16 residues long. The V and J ends lost 5 bases and 7 bases, in that order; junction bases with no gene match: 14. The germline gives CDR1 MNHEY, CDR2 SVGEGT.

This clonotype was detected ten times or more. The genes are TRBV7-3 and TRBJ1-1, with 7 bases identical to TRBD1. This CDR3 spans 16 amino acids. The trim removed 0 bases at V and 0 bases at J, leaving 4 bases unmatched. CDR1 is SGHTA and CDR2 is FQGTGA in the germline V gene. The CDR3 protein is CASSLTAGGLNTEAFF. The DNA for the CDR3 is TGTGCCAGCAGCTTAACGGCAGGGGGATTGAACACTGAAGCTTTCTTT. The whole variable domain, remainder taken from reference TRBV7-3 and TRBJ1-1, is GAGVSQTPSNKVTEKGKYVELRCDPISGHTALYWYRQSLGQGPEFLIYFQGTGAADDSGLPNDRFFAVRPEGSVSTLKIQRTERGDSAVYLCASSLTAGGLNTEAFFGQGTRLTVV.

This clonotype was detected only a few times. V and J are TRBV9 and TRBJ2-2, with 10 nucleotides matching TRBD2. The junction had 7 bases not matched to a gene; V was cut back by 2 bases and J by 6 bases. Germline V gives CDR1 SGDLS, CDR2 YYNGEE. CDR3 length: 16 amino acids. CDR3 sequence (DNA): TGTGCCAGCAGCGTGACTAGCGGGTTAATAGCCGGGGAGCTGTTTTTT. Amino acids: CASSVTSGLIAGELFF.

The V gene is TRBV27, the J gene TRBJ2-5; 7 bases agree with TRBD1. Germline V CDR1 and CDR2: MNHEY, SMNVEV (reference sequence). The CDR3 length is 16 residues. V was clipped by 5 bases and J by 4 bases; unmatched bases: 13. The CDR3 sequence is CASSESTGITRETQYF. The CDR3 DNA reads as TGTGCCAGCAGTGAGTCGACAGGGATAACCCGAGAGACCCAGTACTTC.

The sample holds many counts of this clonotype. The rearrangement uses TRBV6-1 and TRBJ2-6; 8 positions agree with TRBD1. From germline, CDR1 is MNHNS and CDR2 SASEGT. The ends lost 6 bases at V and 5 bases at J; junction bases unmatched: 18. This CDR3 has 19 amino acids. The chain's CDR3 is CASSDRDRSLRAWANVLTF. CDR3 DNA sequence: TGTGCCAGCAGCGACCGGGACAGGTCCCTGCGAGCTTGGGCCAACGTCCTGACTTTC.

Only a few counts were recorded for this clonotype. The gene calls are TRBV7-9 and TRBJ2-5, with D maybe TRBD2 (5 bases). The CDR3 has 15 amino acids. Germline CDR1 reads SEHNR; CDR2 reads FQNEAQ (reference sequence). Trimming shortened V by 5 bases and J by 0 bases, and 13 bases separated the two germline ends. CDR3 DNA sequence: TGTGCCAGCAGCGTAGGGAGCGAGTACCAAGAGACCCAGTACTTC. Translating gives CASSVGSEYQETQYF.

The sample holds many counts of this clonotype. The chain has TRBV30 and TRBJ2-3; tentatively, D is TRBD2 (5 bases). Germline lookup yields CDR1 GTSNPN and CDR2 SVGIG (reference sequence). V was trimmed by 0 bases and J by 0 bases, leaving 10 bases between them. CDR3 length: 15 residues. CDR3 amino acids: CAWSVLAGSTDTQYF. CDR3 nucleotides: TGTGCCTGGAGTGTACTTGCGGGCAGCACAGATACGCAGTATTTT. The full variable domain, completed using reference TRBV30 and TRBJ2-3, is SQTIHQWPATLVQPVGSPLSLECTVEGTSNPNLYWYRQAAGRGLQLLFYSVGIGQISSEVPQNLSASRPQDRQFILSSKKLLLSDSGFYLCAWSVLAGSTDTQYFGPGTRLTVL.